This T cell receptor beta chain comes out of a study of shared clonotypes between healthy human individuals. This clone was counted once. What it binds is unknown. Each subset's genomic DNA was shared equally among a number of immunoSEQ plates. Sequencing used immunoSEQ multiplex PCR; TCRdb keeps in-frame clones, though not all of them. The top ten hold around 0.47% of the sample, which has over a million clones, more than 75% seen once. Study-wide findings and caveats: The rarefaction results pointed to incomplete sorted-subset sequencing despite large depth. The small donor group covered limited genetic and exposure diversity.

CDR3 length equals 13 residues. Germline lookup yields CDR1 MDHEN and CDR2 SYDVKM. The V gene end was trimmed by 6 bases and the J gene end by 4 bases; junction bases not matched to a gene: 3. This TCR derives from a man aged 18 to 29 in good health. Some clones in this sample may be carry-over from other donors' samples. The sequencing input was memory CD4+ T cells from PBMCs. Subset indicated: CD45RA-negative fraction. J is TRBJ1-3 and V is TRBV28; 7 positions match TRBD1. The CDR3 nucleotides read TGTGCCAGCAGCACGGGACAGGGAAACACCATATATTTT. This codes for CASSTGQGNTIYF.